This section outlines one T cell receptor (beta chain) sequence together with its context. This sample is part of a study of CD8+ T cells in alopecia areata. Sequencing relied on a cDNA template that was reverse transcribed from extracted RNA. Clones were read by immunoSEQ multiplex PCR, and TCRdb kept only the in-frame ones, dropping some. The table includes about 5,900 clones, around 65% detected once. The treatment here: oral pan-JAK inhibitor, 5-10 mg twice daily. Alopecia areata patients had lesional scalp punch biopsies and peripheral blood taken from them. Germline V gene data show CDR1 as SNHLY and CDR2 as FYNNEI. This CDR3 has 16 residues. V lost 6 bases, J lost 1 base, and 8 bases stayed unmatched.

The sequences come from skin, collected at approximately week 31, from a patient treated with tofacitinib. This clonotype was obtained from a human donor with alopecia areata. The chain uses TRBV2 and TRBJ1-1; 10 bases line up with TRBD1. The CDR3 sequence: CASRARQGAGNTEAFF. The CDR3, as DNA: TGTGCCAGCAGAGCCAGACAGGGGGCAGGGAACACTGAAGCTTTCTTT.